Listed below are T cell receptor beta chains from one sample, sequenced in a study of cytomegalovirus exposure and HLA in healthy donors. Sequencing was performed with immunoSEQ multiplex PCR; in TCRdb, only in-frame clones are kept and a portion is missing. The data hold fewer than 100,000 clones, with roughly 93% observed a single time. The sequencing input was PBMCs. These TCRs come from a young man in good health and CMV-seronegative. The CDR3 runs from the conserved cysteine through the conserved F or W. Each record gives: V gene, J gene, CDR3 protein.

V: TRBV9
J: TRBJ1-1
CDR3: CASSGTGVGTEAFF

V: TRBV15
J: TRBJ2-5
CDR3: CATSQGRETQYF

V: TRBV2
J: TRBJ2-3
CDR3: CARSGQGTDTQYF

V: TRBV6-1
J: TRBJ2-7
CDR3: CASSGNSGIYEQYF

V: TRBV6-1
J: TRBJ1-4
CDR3: CASRWEGATNEKLFF

V: TRBV18
J: TRBJ1-3
CDR3: CASSPAGISGNTIYF

V: TRBV6-1
J: TRBJ1-5
CDR3: CASSEVRGWQPQHF

V: TRBV10-3
J: TRBJ2-7
CDR3: CAITDWDRVSYEQYF

V: TRBV14
J: TRBJ1-1
CDR3: CASSPLRGNTEAFF

V: TRBV10-2
J: TRBJ2-3
CDR3: CATSLQATSTDTQYF

V: TRBV28
J: TRBJ1-5
CDR3: CASSPPINQPQHF

V: TRBV11-2
J: TRBJ2-1
CDR3: CASSLAGTGGYNEQFF

V: TRBV11-2
J: TRBJ2-1
CDR3: CAGRRSGGPEQFF

V: TRBV9
J: TRBJ2-2
CDR3: CASSGKGGLAATGELFF

V: TRBV28
J: TRBJ1-2
CDR3: CASSLRGHHYGYTF

V: TRBV11-2
J: TRBJ2-7
CDR3: CASSQRTGGYEQYF

V: TRBV15
J: TRBJ1-5
CDR3: CATSGAIRNQPQHF

V: TRBV11-2
J: TRBJ2-1
CDR3: CASSPGLAGDNEQFF

V: TRBV11-2
J: TRBJ2-1
CDR3: CASSLGLAGGGGNEQFF

V: TRBV18
J: TRBJ1-5
CDR3: CATLSVTGSNQPQHF

V: TRBV29-1
J: TRBJ2-3
CDR3: CSEMQSTDTQYF

V: TRBV7-6
J: TRBJ2-1
CDR3: CASSSETNSYNEQFF

V: TRBV9
J: TRBJ2-7
CDR3: CASSVGRDRLYEQYF

V: TRBV2
J: TRBJ2-7
CDR3: CASRDSPWGEQYF

V: TRBV28
J: TRBJ1-1
CDR3: CASSVTGGGTEAFF

V: TRBV9
J: TRBJ1-2
CDR3: CASSDREDGYTF

V: TRBV5-6
J: TRBJ1-2
CDR3: CASSLPREYYGYTF